Described below is a single TCR beta chain sequence and its context. Here immunoSEQ multiplex PCR was the method, and the copy in TCRdb shows in-frame clones only, minus some. The repertoire includes 70,000 or so clones, around 80% of them detected once, and roughly 13% sits in the top ten. The source of the sample is a study of blood T cell repertoires in COVID-19. Those enrolled in Seattle joined during active infection and were followed longitudinally afterward. The V gene's germline CDR1 is LGHNA and CDR2 YSLEER. V was trimmed by 2 bases and J by 2 bases, leaving 8 bases between them. The CDR3 is 14 residues long.

The sample was peripheral blood. This chain links TRBV4-3 with TRBJ2-3, with D possibly being TRBD2 (6 bases). The origin of this receptor is a man aged 50 to 60 with COVID-19, enrolled during active disease. The CDR3: CASSQTSHTDTQYF. The CDR3 DNA follows: TGCGCCAGCAGCCAAACTAGCCACACAGATACGCAGTATTTT.